The TCR beta chain described here comes from a study of blood T cell repertoires in COVID-19. Trimming took off 3 bases at V and 2 bases at J, with 8 bases between the two ends. CDR1 and CDR2 (germline): SGHDN, FVKESK. This CDR3 region has 15 residues. Per the authors' pipeline: Reference gene primers were amplified, and this amplification served to estimate nucleated cell counts. Sequencing used immunoSEQ multiplex PCR; TCRdb keeps in-frame clones, though not all of them. That table furnishes V, J and clone size, whereas the DNA furnished D and trimming. The sample includes about 270,000 clones, around 81% of them seen just once.

Material for sequencing was peripheral blood. The origin of this receptor is a woman aged 60-75 years with active or convalescent COVID-19. The V and J genes are TRBV14 and TRBJ2-6; unclear D gene. The CDR3 here is CASSQLGAGANVLTF. The CDR3 DNA reads as TGTGCCAGCAGCCAGTTGGGCGCTGGGGCCAACGTCCTGACTTTC.